This T cell receptor beta chain was captured by sequencing in a study of shared clonotypes between healthy human individuals. Study results and caveats: Some clonotypes were shared by all four sorted-subset donors, while others were not shared. The non-shared ones had lower generation probabilities than the shared ones. Naive subsets tended to show greater estimated richness than memory subsets. Among donors, sharing of clonotypes was expected to be affected by sequencing depth.

CD45RO negativity and positive selection for CCR7 defined naive CD8 cells, a population that excluded terminally differentiated effector memory CD45RA+ cells. TCRdb keeps only in-frame clones here, not all; method: immunoSEQ multiplex PCR. The table records more than 500,000 clones, approximately 96% of them present only once. Note on this clone: The antigen is unknown.

This TCR came from a woman aged 25 to 45 in good health. The specimen sequenced was naive CD8+ T cells sorted from blood.

The CDR3 sequence is CASSSLAGGQNIQYF. CDR3 DNA: TGTGCCAGCAGTTCACTAGCGGGAGGGCAAAACATTCAGTACTTC. The chain carries TRBV6-5 and TRBJ2-4, with 13 bases matching TRBD2. After removal of 4 bases from V and 5 bases from J, the junction contained 2 bases not matched to a gene. CDR1 MNHEY and CDR2 SVGAGI come from the germline V gene. This CDR3 is built from 15 residues.